A selection of T cell receptor beta chains follows, all from one sample in a study of blood T cell repertoires in COVID-19. Assay used: immunoSEQ multiplex PCR; TCRdb lists only in-frame clones, some missing. The sample contains 60,000 to 70,000 clones, 88% of which appear only once. The sequencing input was peripheral blood. These receptors originate from a woman between 55 and 75 years old with acute or convalescent COVID-19. The CDR3 runs from the conserved cysteine through the conserved F or W. Fields, in order: J gene, clone size, V gene, D gene, CDR3 protein, CDR3 DNA. A D gene is named only where the DNA matches it firmly. Only some rows state a clone size, as once, few, many or a class for expanded clones.

TRBJ1-1	.	TRBV5-8	.	CASSIRTAANTEAFF	TGTGCCAGCAGCATTCGGACAGCAGCCAACACTGAAGCTTTCTTT
TRBJ2-5	.	TRBV2	.	CASSPLGRETQYF	TGTGCCAGCAGTCCCCTTGGCAGGGAGACCCAGTACTTC
TRBJ2-2	once	TRBV10-2	.	CASSAGAAGELFF	TGCGCCAGCAGCGCGGGGGCCGCCGGGGAGCTGTTTTTT
TRBJ1-1	.	TRBV6-2/TRBV6-3	TRBD1	CASSYSGGRAEAFF	TGTGCCAGCAGTTATTCAGGGGGAAGGGCTGAAGCTTTCTTT
TRBJ1-6	.	TRBV14	.	CASSQEGGSPLHF	TGTGCCAGCAGCCAAGAAGGAGGTTCACCCCTCCACTTT
TRBJ1-5	.	TRBV19	.	CASSIISGVINQPQHF	TGTGCCAGTAGTATAATCTCCGGGGTGATCAATCAGCCCCAGCATTTT
TRBJ2-3	.	TRBV18	.	CASSPETGFSTDTQYF	TGTGCCAGCTCACCGGAAACAGGATTTTCCACAGATACGCAGTATTTT
TRBJ1-5	few	TRBV4-2	TRBD1	CASSQGTGSVGNQPQHF	TGTGCCAGCAGCCAGGGGACAGGGTCGGTCGGGAATCAGCCCCAGCATTTT
TRBJ1-1	.	TRBV5-5	.	CASSLGLIEAFF	TGTGCCAGCAGCTTGGGACTCATTGAAGCTTTCTTT
TRBJ2-5	.	TRBV3-1/TRBV3-2	.	CASSKRGETQYF	TGTGCCAGCAGCAAGAGGGGGGAGACCCAGTACTTC
TRBJ1-1	.	TRBV29-1	.	CSVAPRQKETEAFF	TGCAGCGTTGCGCCTAGACAGAAGGAAACTGAAGCTTTCTTT
TRBJ1-4	once	TRBV13	TRBD1	CASRKQGALGKLFF	TGTGCCAGCAGAAAACAGGGGGCCCTAGGAAAACTGTTTTTT
TRBJ2-5	.	TRBV12-5	.	CASGFGVRDAQETQYF	TGTGCTAGTGGTTTCGGCGTCAGGGATGCCCAAGAGACCCAGTACTTC